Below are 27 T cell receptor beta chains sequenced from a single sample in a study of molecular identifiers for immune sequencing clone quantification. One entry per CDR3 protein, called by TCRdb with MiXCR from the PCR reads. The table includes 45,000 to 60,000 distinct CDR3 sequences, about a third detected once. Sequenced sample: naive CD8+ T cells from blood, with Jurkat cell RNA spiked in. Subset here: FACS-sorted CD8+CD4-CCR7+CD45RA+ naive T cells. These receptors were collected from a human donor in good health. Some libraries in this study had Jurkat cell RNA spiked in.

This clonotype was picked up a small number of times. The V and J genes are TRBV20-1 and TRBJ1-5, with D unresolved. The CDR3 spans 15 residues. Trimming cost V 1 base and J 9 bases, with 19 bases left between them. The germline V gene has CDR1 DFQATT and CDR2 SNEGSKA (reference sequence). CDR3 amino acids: CSARVFTAIGWPQHF. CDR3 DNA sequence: TGCAGTGCTAGAGTCTTTACAGCAATTGGGTGGCCCCAGCATTTT.

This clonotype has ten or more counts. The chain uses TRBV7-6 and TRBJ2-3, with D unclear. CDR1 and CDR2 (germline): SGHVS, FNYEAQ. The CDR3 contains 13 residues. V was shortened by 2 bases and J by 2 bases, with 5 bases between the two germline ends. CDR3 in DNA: TGTGCCAGCAGCTTAATAGCCACAGATACGCAGTATTTT. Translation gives CASSLIATDTQYF.

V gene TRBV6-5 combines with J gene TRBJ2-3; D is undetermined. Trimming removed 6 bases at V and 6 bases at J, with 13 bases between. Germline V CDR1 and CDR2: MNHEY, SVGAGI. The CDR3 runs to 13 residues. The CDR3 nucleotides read TGTGCCAGCAGCCACAAATTGGGTGATACGCAGTATTTT. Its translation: CASSHKLGDTQYF.

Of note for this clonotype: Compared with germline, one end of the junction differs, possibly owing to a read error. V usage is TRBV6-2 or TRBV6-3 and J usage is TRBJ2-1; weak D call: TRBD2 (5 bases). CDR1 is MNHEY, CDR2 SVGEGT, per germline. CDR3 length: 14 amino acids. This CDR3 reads CASSYEGNWNEQLF. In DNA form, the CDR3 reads TGTGCCAGCAGTTATGAGGGAAACTGGAATGAGCAGCTCTTC.

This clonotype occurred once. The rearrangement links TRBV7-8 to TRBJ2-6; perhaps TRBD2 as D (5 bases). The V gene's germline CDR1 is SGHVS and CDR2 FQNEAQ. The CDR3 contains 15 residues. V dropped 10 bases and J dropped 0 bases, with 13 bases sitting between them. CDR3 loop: CATRGAGSGANVLTF. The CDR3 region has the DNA TGTGCCACCCGGGGTGCGGGCTCTGGGGCCAACGTCCTGACTTTC.

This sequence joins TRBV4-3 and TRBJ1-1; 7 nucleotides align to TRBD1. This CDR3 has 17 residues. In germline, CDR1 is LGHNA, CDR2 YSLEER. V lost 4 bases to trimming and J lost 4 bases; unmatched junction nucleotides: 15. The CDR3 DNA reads TGCGCCAGCAGCCTAATCCCATTGACAGGGAAGATCACTGAAGCTTTCTTT. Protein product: CASSLIPLTGKITEAFF.

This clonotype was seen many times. DNA of the CDR3: TGTGCCAGTAGCGTCTCCGGTTTCCTCGGGGAGCAGTACTTC. Protein product: CASSVSGFLGEQYF. The rearrangement links TRBV19 to TRBJ2-7; D uncertain. The CDR3 consists of 14 residues. Germline V gene sequence: CDR1 LNHDA, CDR2 SQIVND (reference sequence). V lost 6 bases to trimming and J lost 7 bases, with 19 bases between them.

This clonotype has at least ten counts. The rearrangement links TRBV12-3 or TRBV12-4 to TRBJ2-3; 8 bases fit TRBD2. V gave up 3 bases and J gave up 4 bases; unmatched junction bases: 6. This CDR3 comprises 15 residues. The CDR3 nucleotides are TGTGCCAGCAGTTTGGTAGCGGGAATGGCAGATACGCAGTATTTT. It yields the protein CASSLVAGMADTQYF.

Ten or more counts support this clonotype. The CDR3 DNA sequence: TGTGCCAGCAGCCCGGGAGCGGGGATCTACGAGCAGTACTTC. Its translation: CASSPGAGIYEQYF. The J gene is TRBJ2-7, the V gene TRBV28; 7 bases match TRBD2. The CDR3 length is 14 residues. With 6 bases clipped from V and 3 bases from J, the junction kept 8 bases outside the gene matches. Per the germline V gene, CDR1 is MDHEN and CDR2 is SYDVKM.

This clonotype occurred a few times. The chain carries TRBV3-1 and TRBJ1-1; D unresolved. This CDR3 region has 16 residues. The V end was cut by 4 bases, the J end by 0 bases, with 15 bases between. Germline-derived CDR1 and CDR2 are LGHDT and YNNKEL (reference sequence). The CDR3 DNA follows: TGTGCCAGCAGCCCTAGGTCCTGGGCGATGAACACTGAAGCTTTCTTT. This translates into CASSPRSWAMNTEAFF.

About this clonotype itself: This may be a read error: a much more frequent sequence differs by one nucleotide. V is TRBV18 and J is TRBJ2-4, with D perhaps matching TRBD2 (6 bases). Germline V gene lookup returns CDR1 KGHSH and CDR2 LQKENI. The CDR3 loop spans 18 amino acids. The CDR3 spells CTSSPRELAVESSGIQYF. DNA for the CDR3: TGTACCAGCTCACCACGGGAGCTAGCCGTGGAATCTTCGGGCATTCAGTACTTC.

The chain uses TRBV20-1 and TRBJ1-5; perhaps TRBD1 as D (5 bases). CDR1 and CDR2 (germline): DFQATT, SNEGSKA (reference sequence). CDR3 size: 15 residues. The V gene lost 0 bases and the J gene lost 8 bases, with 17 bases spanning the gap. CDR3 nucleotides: TGCAGTGCTAGAGATCTAAGCGGGGGTCCGGAGCCCCAGCATTTT. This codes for CSARDLSGGPEPQHF.

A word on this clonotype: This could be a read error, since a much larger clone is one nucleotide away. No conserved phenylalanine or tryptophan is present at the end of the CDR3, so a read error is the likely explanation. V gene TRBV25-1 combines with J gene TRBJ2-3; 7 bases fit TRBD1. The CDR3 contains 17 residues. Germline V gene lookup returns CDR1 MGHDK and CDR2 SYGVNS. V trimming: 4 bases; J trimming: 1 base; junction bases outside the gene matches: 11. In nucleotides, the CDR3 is TGTGCCAGCAGTGGGCACCCGGGACAGTTAGGCACAGATACGCAGTATCTT. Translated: CASSGHPGQLGTDTQYL.

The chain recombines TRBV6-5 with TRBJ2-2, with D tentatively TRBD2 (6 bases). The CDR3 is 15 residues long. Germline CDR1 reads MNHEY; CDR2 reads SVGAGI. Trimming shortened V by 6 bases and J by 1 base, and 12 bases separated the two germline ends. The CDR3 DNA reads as TGTGCCAGCAGATGGAATAGCGGGAACACCGGGGAGCTGTTTTTT. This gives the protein CASRWNSGNTGELFF.

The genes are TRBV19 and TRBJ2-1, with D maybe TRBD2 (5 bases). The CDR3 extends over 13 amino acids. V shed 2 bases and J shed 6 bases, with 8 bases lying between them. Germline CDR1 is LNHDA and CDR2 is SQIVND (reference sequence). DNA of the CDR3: TGTGCCAGTAGTATACTAGCATCCAATGAGCAGTTCTTC. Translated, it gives CASSILASNEQFF.

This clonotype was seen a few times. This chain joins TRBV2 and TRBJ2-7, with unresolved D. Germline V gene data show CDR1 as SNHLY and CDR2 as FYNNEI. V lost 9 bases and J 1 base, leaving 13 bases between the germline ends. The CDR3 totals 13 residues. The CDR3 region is CARGNRESYEQYF. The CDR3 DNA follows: TGTGCCAGGGGTAACAGAGAGTCCTACGAGCAGTACTTC.

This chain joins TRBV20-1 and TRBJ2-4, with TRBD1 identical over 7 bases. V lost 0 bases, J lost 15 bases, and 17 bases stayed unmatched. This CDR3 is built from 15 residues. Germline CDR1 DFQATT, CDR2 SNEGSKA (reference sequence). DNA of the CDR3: TGCAGTGCTAGAGAGAGGACAGGATCCAAAAACAATCTGTACTTC. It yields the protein CSARERTGSKNNLYF.

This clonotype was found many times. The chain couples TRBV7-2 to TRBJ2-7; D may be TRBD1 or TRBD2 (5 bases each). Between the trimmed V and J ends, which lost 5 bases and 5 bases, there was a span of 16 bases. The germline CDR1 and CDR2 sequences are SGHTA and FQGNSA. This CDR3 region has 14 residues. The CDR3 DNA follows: TGTGCCAGCAGCCTCCTCCCCGGGGCCCACGAGCAGTACTTC. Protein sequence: CASSLLPGAHEQYF. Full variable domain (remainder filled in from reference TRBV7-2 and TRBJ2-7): GAGVSQSPSNKVTEKGKDVELRCDPISGHTALYWYRQSLGQGLEFLIYFQGNSAPDKSGLPSDRFSAERTGGSVSTLTIQRTQQEDSAVYLCASSLLPGAHEQYFGPGTRLTVT.

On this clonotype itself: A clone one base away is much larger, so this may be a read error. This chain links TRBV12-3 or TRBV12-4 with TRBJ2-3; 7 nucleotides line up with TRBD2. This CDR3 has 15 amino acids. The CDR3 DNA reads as TGTGCCAGCAGTTTCATAGCGGGCCGCACAGATACGCAGTTTTTT. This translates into CASSFIAGRTDTQFF.

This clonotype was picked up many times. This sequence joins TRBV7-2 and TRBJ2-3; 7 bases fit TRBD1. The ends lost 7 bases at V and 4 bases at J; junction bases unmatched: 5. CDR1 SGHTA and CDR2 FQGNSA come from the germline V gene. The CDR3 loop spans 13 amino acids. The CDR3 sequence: CASNSGQPDTQYF. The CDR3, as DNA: TGTGCCAGCAATTCGGGACAGCCAGATACGCAGTATTTT.

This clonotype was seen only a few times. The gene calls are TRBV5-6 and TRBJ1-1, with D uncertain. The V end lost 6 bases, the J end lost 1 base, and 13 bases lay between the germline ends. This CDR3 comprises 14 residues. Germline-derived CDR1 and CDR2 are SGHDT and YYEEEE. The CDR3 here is CASTPALGNTEAFF. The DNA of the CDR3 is TGTGCCAGCACCCCCGCCCTGGGGAACACTGAAGCTTTCTTT. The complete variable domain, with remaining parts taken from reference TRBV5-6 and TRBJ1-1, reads DAGVTQSPTHLIKTRGQQVTLRCSPKSGHDTVSWYQQALGQGPQFIFQYYEEEERQRGNFPDRFSGHQFPNYSSELNVNALLLGDSALYLCASTPALGNTEAFFGQGTRLTVV.

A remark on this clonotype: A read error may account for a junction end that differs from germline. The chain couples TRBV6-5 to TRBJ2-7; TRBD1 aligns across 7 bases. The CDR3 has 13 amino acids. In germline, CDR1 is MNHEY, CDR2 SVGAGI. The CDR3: CASSWGRGYGQYF. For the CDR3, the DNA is TGTGCCAGCAGTTGGGGCAGGGGGTACGGGCAGTACTTC.

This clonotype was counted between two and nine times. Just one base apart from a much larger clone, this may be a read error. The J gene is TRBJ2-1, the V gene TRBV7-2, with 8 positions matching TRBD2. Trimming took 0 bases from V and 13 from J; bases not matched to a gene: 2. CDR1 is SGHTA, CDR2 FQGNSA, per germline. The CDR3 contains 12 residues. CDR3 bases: TGTGCCAGCAGCTTAGCGGGACTAGATCAGTTCTTC. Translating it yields CASSLAGLDQFF.

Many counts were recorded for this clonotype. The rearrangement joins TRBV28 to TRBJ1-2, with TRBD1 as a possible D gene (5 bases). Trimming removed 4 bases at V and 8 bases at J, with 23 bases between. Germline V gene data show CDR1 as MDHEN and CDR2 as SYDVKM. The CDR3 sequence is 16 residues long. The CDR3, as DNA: TGTGCCAGCAGTTCAAATCAGGGTCGAAGATTGTTCGGCTACACCTTC. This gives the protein CASSSNQGRRLFGYTF.

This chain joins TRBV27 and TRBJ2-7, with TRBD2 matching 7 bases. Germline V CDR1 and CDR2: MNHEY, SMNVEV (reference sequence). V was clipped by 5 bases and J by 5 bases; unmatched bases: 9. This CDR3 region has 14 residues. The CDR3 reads CASSEILAVHEQYF. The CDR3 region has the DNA TGTGCCAGCAGTGAAATCCTAGCGGTCCACGAGCAGTACTTC.

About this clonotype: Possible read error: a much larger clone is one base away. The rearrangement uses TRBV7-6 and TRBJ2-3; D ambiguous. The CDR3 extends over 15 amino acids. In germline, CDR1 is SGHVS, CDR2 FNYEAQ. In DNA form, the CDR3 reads TGTGCCAGCAGCGCTCGACATACCCCCACAGAAACGCAGTATTTT. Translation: CASSARHTPTETQYF.

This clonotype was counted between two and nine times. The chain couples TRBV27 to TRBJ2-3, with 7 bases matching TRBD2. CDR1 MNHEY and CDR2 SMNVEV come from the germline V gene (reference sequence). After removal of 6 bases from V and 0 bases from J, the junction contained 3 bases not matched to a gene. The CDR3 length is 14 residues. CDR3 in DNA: TGTGCCAGCAGCCCGGGACTAAGCACAGATACGCAGTATTTT. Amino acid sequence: CASSPGLSTDTQYF.